The 4 T cell receptor beta chains below come from one sample, sequenced in a study of T-cell memory formation after mild COVID-19. TCRdb processed the 5' RACE reads anew with MiXCR; each CDR3 protein has one entry. The sample gives 350,000 to 500,000 distinct CDR3 sequences, around a quarter of which show up once; approximately 14% is in the top ten. The sample taken for sequencing was PBMCs or a T cell subset sorted from them (not recorded which). The receptors were sampled from an adult woman who had mild COVID-19 (a few samples of this study predate the infection). Cell type and time point are not known.

This rearrangement joins TRBV4-1 to TRBJ1-1; a possible D gene is TRBD1 (5 bases). With 1 base removed from V and 0 bases from J, the gap between germline ends came to 12 bases. Germline V gene lookup returns CDR1 MGHRA and CDR2 YSYEKL. This CDR3 has 16 residues. Written as DNA, the CDR3 is TGCGCCAGCAGCCAAGCGGGACGGGTCATGAACACTGAAGCTTTCTTT. As protein: CASSQAGRVMNTEAFF.

This chain connects TRBV20-1 to TRBJ2-7, with D possibly being TRBD1 (5 bases). The V and J ends lost 0 bases and 5 bases respectively, with 8 bases between them. The CDR3 has 12 amino acids. Germline CDR1 reads DFQATT; CDR2 reads SNEGSKA (reference sequence). The CDR3: CSARDRGDEQYF. The CDR3 DNA is TGCAGTGCTAGAGATAGGGGCGACGAGCAGTACTTC.

The chain couples TRBV7-8 to TRBJ2-3; 12 bases agree with TRBD2. Germline V CDR1 and CDR2: SGHVS, FQNEAQ. V lost 6 bases and J lost 4; bases outside the gene matches: 5. The CDR3 loop spans 15 amino acids. The CDR3 loop reads CASSQLAGGSDTQYF. As DNA, the CDR3 is TGTGCCAGCAGTCAGCTAGCGGGAGGGTCAGATACGCAGTATTTT.

The chain recombines TRBV20-1 with TRBJ2-5; D might be TRBD1 or TRBD2, each matching 5 bases. Germline CDR1 and CDR2: DFQATT and SNEGSKA (reference sequence). Trimming shortened V by 3 bases and J by 4 bases, and 18 bases separated the two germline ends. CDR3 length: 15 amino acids. CDR3: CSARDPRDASETQYF. The CDR3 nucleotides are TGCAGTGCTAGGGACCCTCGGGACGCCTCAGAGACCCAGTACTTC.